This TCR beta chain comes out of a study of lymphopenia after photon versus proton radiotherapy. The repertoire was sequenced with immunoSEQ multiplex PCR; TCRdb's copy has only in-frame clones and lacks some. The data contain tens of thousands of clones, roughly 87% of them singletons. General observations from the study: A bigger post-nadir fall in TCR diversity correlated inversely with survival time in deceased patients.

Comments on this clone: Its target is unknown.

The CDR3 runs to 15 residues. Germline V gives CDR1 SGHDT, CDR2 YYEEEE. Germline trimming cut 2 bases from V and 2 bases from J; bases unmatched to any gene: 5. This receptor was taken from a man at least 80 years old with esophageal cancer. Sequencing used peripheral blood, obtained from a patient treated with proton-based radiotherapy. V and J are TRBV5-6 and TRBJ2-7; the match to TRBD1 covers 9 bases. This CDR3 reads CASSFGGQGPYEQYF. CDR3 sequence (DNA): TGTGCCAGCAGCTTCGGGGGACAGGGCCCCTACGAGCAGTACTTC.